Presented here are 17 T cell receptor beta chains from one specimen sequenced in a study of blood T cell repertoires in COVID-19. Only in-frame clones appear in the TCRdb table, and some are missing; sequencing was by immunoSEQ multiplex PCR. The sample contains about 240,000 clones, roughly 81% of which appear only once. Sequencing used peripheral blood. The receptors shown here come from a woman at least 80 years old with COVID-19, enrolled during active disease.

J is TRBJ1-2 and V is TRBV4-3; 7 bases are a match to TRBD1. Trimming at V came to 1 base and at J to 5 bases, leaving 7 bases not matched to a gene. Germline CDR1 and CDR2: LGHNA and YSLEER. This CDR3 comprises 15 residues. The chain's CDR3 is CASSQAIGTEYGYTF. The CDR3 DNA sequence: TGCGCCAGCAGCCAAGCCATAGGGACAGAATATGGCTACACCTTC.

This sequence joins TRBV5-1 and TRBJ2-3; possibly TRBD2 for D (5 bases). CDR1 is SGHRS and CDR2 is YFSETQ in the germline V gene. CDR3 length equals 13 residues. Trimming took off 0 bases at V and 5 bases at J, with 7 bases between the two ends. The CDR3: CASSLVGGDTQYF. CDR3 DNA sequence: TGCGCCAGCAGCTTGGTCGGAGGAGATACGCAGTATTTT.

V usage is TRBV28 and J usage is TRBJ1-1; the D gene is possibly TRBD1 (5 bases). Trimming cost V 7 bases and J 10 bases, with 16 bases left between them. CDR3 length equals 12 residues. Germline V lookup: CDR1 MDHEN, CDR2 SYDVKM. The CDR3, as DNA: TGTGCCAGCACCCCATCGCAGGGTCGAGCTTTCTTT. This encodes CASTPSQGRAFF. The full variable domain, with the rest looked up from reference TRBV28 and TRBJ1-1, is DVKVTQSSRYLVKRTGEKVFLECVQDMDHENMFWYRQDPGLGLRLIYFSYDVKMKEKGDIPEGYSVSREKKERFSLILESASTNQTSMYLCASTPSQGRAFFGQGTRLTVV.

The J gene is TRBJ2-5, the V gene TRBV5-4, with 8 nucleotides matching TRBD2. The V gene end was trimmed by 3 bases and the J gene end by 4 bases; junction bases not matched to a gene: 5. Germline values: CDR1 SGHNT, CDR2 YYREEE (reference sequence). CDR3 length: 14 amino acids. The CDR3 nucleotides are TGTGCCAGCAGCTCTCGGGGGGGCACAGAGACCCAGTACTTC. Translating gives CASSSRGGTETQYF.

This chain uses TRBV28 with TRBJ2-7; tentative D call: TRBD1 (5 bases). Germline-derived CDR1 and CDR2 are MDHEN and SYDVKM. The V and J ends lost 3 bases and 0 bases respectively, with 9 bases between them. The CDR3 extends over 14 amino acids. The CDR3 DNA reads as TGTGCCAGCAGTTTTCTGCAGGGCTCCTACGAGCAGTACTTC. Translated, it gives CASSFLQGSYEQYF. Based on the CDR3 plus reference TRBV28 and TRBJ2-7, the full variable domain is DVKVTQSSRYLVKRTGEKVFLECVQDMDHENMFWYRQDPGLGLRLIYFSYDVKMKEKGDIPEGYSVSREKKERFSLILESASTNQTSMYLCASSFLQGSYEQYFGPGTRLTVT.

The J gene is TRBJ2-7, the V gene TRBV9, with TRBD2 matching 8 bases. The CDR3 totals 14 residues. Trimming took 3 bases from V and 6 from J; bases not matched to a gene: 8. CDR1 is SGDLS, CDR2 YYNGEE, per germline. The CDR3 spells CASSAGTRGGEQYF. The CDR3 coding sequence is TGTGCCAGCAGCGCCGGGACTAGAGGGGGCGAGCAGTACTTC. The full variable domain, in which reference TRBV9 and TRBJ2-7 provide the parts outside the CDR3, is DSGVTQTPKHLITATGQRVTLRCSPRSGDLSVYWYQQSLDQGLQFLIQYYNGEERAKGNILERFSAQQFPDLHSELNLSSLELGDSALYFCASSAGTRGGEQYFGPGTRLTVT.

The V and J genes are TRBV11-1 and TRBJ2-7; 7 bases align to TRBD1. V trimming: 6 bases; J trimming: 5 bases; junction bases outside the gene matches: 10. Germline lookup yields CDR1 SGHAT and CDR2 FQDESV (reference sequence). This CDR3 is built from 14 residues. CDR3 nucleotide sequence: TGTGCCAGCAGACGCACAGGGGCAGGGGACGAGCAGTACTTC. This codes for CASRRTGAGDEQYF.

The J gene is TRBJ1-5, the V gene TRBV7-9, with a tentative D call TRBD1 (5 bases). The V gene's germline CDR1 is SEHNR and CDR2 FQNEAQ (reference sequence). This CDR3 is 13 amino acids long. V was pared by 8 bases and J by 2 bases, with 10 bases between. The CDR3 here is CASRGGGNQPQHF. The DNA of the CDR3 is TGTGCCAGCCGGGGGGGAGGCAATCAGCCCCAGCATTTT.

This chain joins TRBV18 and TRBJ1-1, with 9 bases that match TRBD1. The germline gives CDR1 KGHSH, CDR2 LQKENI. The CDR3 contains 13 residues. Trimming cost V 4 bases and J 5 bases; bases outside gene matches: 2. The CDR3 nucleotides read TGTGCCAGCTCACGGACAGGGGTTACTGAAGCTTTCTTT. Protein: CASSRTGVTEAFF.

The genes are TRBV18 and TRBJ1-2, with 8 bases that match TRBD1. After removal of 6 bases from V and 4 bases from J, the junction contained 16 bases not matched to a gene. This CDR3 is built from 17 residues. The germline gives CDR1 KGHSH, CDR2 LQKENI. The CDR3 coding sequence is TGTGCCAGCTCCCTCCGAGACAGGGGAAGTGACGGCTATGGCTACACCTTC. The encoded protein is CASSLRDRGSDGYGYTF.

V usage is TRBV5-5 and J usage is TRBJ2-7; 7 nucleotides align to TRBD1. This CDR3 is 15 amino acids long. The V and J ends lost 4 bases and 2 bases, in that order; junction bases with no gene match: 9. CDR1 and CDR2 (germline): SGHKS, YYEKEE (reference sequence). This CDR3 is CASSLEWTGPYEQYF. The CDR3 DNA reads TGTGCCAGCAGCCTAGAATGGACAGGCCCCTACGAGCAGTACTTC.

The chain combines TRBV28 with TRBJ1-2; D is unclear. V gave up 5 bases and J gave up 2 bases, with 15 bases separating them. Germline CDR1 is MDHEN and CDR2 is SYDVKM. CDR3 length equals 15 residues. The CDR3 DNA reads TGTGCCAGCAGTCTCCTCGGCAGGTCCAACTATGGCTACACCTTC. It specifies CASSLLGRSNYGYTF.

The chain combines TRBV28 with TRBJ2-2, with 7 bases fitting TRBD1. The CDR3 has 16 amino acids. V lost 8 bases to trimming and J lost 7 bases; unmatched junction nucleotides: 16. Germline loops: CDR1 MDHEN, CDR2 SYDVKM. The DNA of the CDR3 is TGTGCCAGCGAGGGATGGGCAAGGGGGCAAAGCGGGGAGCTGTTTTTT. This codes for CASEGWARGQSGELFF.

This chain links TRBV24-1 with TRBJ1-2; 9 bases are shared with TRBD1. The CDR3 extends over 16 amino acids. Germline-derived CDR1 and CDR2 are KGHDR and SFDVKD. Trimming took 6 bases from V and 5 from J; bases not matched to a gene: 12. The CDR3 protein is CATSYRGRVLGYGYTF. CDR3 sequence (DNA): TGTGCCACCAGTTACAGGGGGCGAGTCTTGGGATATGGCTACACCTTC.

The rearrangement joins TRBV25-1 to TRBJ2-5, with 7 positions matching TRBD2. This CDR3 spans 17 amino acids. CDR1 and CDR2 from the germline V gene are MGHDK and SYGVNS. V lost 3 bases and J lost 6; bases outside the gene matches: 16. As DNA, the CDR3 is TGTGCCAGCAGTGAGCCGGGTCGCGGGACTACTGAAAAGACCCAGTACTTC. It codes for CASSEPGRGTTEKTQYF.

This clone was observed once. This chain joins TRBV9 and TRBJ2-5, with D possibly being TRBD2 (6 bases). V was trimmed by 3 bases and J by 2 bases, leaving 14 bases between them. Germline V gene data show CDR1 as SGDLS and CDR2 as YYNGEE. This CDR3 is 15 amino acids long. CDR3 nucleotide sequence: TGTGCCAGCAGCGCCCTCCAAGGGACTCAAGAGACCCAGTACTTC. Its protein is CASSALQGTQETQYF.

This clone was observed a single time. The chain uses TRBV24-1 and TRBJ1-2; tentatively, D is TRBD1 (5 bases). Trimming took off 9 bases at V and 4 bases at J, with 14 bases between the two ends. The CDR3 has 13 amino acids. Germline CDR1 KGHDR, CDR2 SFDVKD. For the CDR3, the DNA is TGTGCCACCTCGGACACAACCGGCTATGGCTACACCTTC. This gives the protein CATSDTTGYGYTF.